Shown below are 15 T cell receptor beta chains from a single sample sequenced in a study of post-analysis software for immune sequencing data. The study's findings and limits: Higher frequency in patients than in controls was seen for five TRBV segments, with TRBV5-6, TRBV5-1 and TRBV20-1 among them.

cDNA libraries for TCR beta contained unique molecular identifiers. TCRdb re-called the PCR reads with MiXCR, one entry per CDR3 protein. The table includes about 770,000 distinct CDR3 sequences, around 46% detected once. Antigen specificity for these receptors is unknown. The material sequenced was blood. The receptors were sampled from a girl between 5 and 17 years old with multiple sclerosis.

This chain uses TRBV3-1 with TRBJ1-2; 9 nucleotides align to TRBD1. This CDR3 spans 17 amino acids. Germline V lookup: CDR1 LGHDT, CDR2 YNNKEL (reference sequence). J gave up 9 bases and V 4 bases, and 18 bases lay outside the gene matches. CDR3 coding DNA: TGTGCCAGCAGCCTTAGACCAGGACAGGGGAAGGGGTATAGCTACACCTTC. This encodes CASSLRPGQGKGYSYTF.

The chain joins TRBV20-1 to TRBJ2-7; TRBD2 matches at 9 bases. Germline V gene sequence: CDR1 DFQATT, CDR2 SNEGSKA (reference sequence). After removal of 6 bases from V and 2 bases from J, the junction contained 20 bases not matched to a gene. CDR3 length: 18 residues. The CDR3 bases are TGCAGTGCCGCTCCTAGGACTAGCGAAAGTTATAATGCCTACGAGCAGTACTTC. This gives the protein CSAAPRTSESYNAYEQYF.

This clonotype has only one observation. The chain employs TRBV10-3 and TRBJ2-1, with TRBD1 identical over 9 bases. The CDR3 is 15 residues long. V dropped 6 bases and J dropped 4; count of bases not matched to a gene: 7. From germline, CDR1 is ENHRY and CDR2 SYGVKD. DNA for the CDR3: TGTGCCATCAGGAGACTGGGACAGGGATACAATGAGCAGTTCTTC. It encodes CAIRRLGQGYNEQFF.

This clonotype appeared a few times. The rearrangement joins TRBV7-9 to TRBJ2-7; tentatively, D is TRBD1 (6 bases). This CDR3 has 12 amino acids. Deletions cut 3 bases from V and 5 bases from J, with 8 bases between. CDR1 and CDR2 (germline): SEHNR, FQNEAQ (reference sequence). As DNA, the CDR3 is TGTGCCAGCAGCTTTACAGGGAACGAGCAGTACTTC. Amino acid sequence: CASSFTGNEQYF.

The chain combines TRBV10-3 with TRBJ2-5; TRBD2 matches at 11 bases. This CDR3 spans 17 amino acids. Germline CDR1 ENHRY, CDR2 SYGVKD. The ends lost 0 bases at V and 5 bases at J; junction bases unmatched: 8. CDR3 sequence (DNA): TGTGCCATCAGTGAGTCATCACTAGCGGGAGCGAGGGAGACCCAGTACTTC. Encoded protein: CAISESSLAGARETQYF.

This clonotype was found once. The DNA for the CDR3 is TGTGCCAGCAGTCCCCCCTCTCGGAGCTCTGGGGCCAACGTCCTGACTTTC. The encoded protein is CASSPPSRSSGANVLTF. The J gene is TRBJ2-6, the V gene TRBV28; no definite D call. The CDR3 is 17 amino acids. CDR1 is MDHEN and CDR2 is SYDVKM in the germline V gene. V was trimmed by 5 bases and J by 0 bases, leaving 14 bases between them.

This clonotype was counted a few times. The CDR3: CASSHDNEQFF. As DNA, the CDR3 is TGTGCCAGCAGCCACGACAATGAGCAGTTCTTC. The gene calls are TRBV3-1 and TRBJ2-1; no firm D call. This CDR3 is built from 11 residues. Deletions cut 3 bases from V and 5 bases from J, with 2 bases between. Germline values: CDR1 LGHDT, CDR2 YNNKEL (reference sequence).

This chain joins TRBV29-1 and TRBJ2-5; D may be TRBD2 (7 bases). CDR1 and CDR2 (germline): SQVTM, ANQGSEA. V was shortened by 0 bases and J by 0 bases, with 11 bases between the two germline ends. The CDR3 consists of 15 residues. The CDR3: CSVEDWGGDQETQYF. The CDR3 DNA follows: TGCAGCGTTGAAGATTGGGGGGGCGACCAAGAGACCCAGTACTTC.

The V and J genes are TRBV7-6 and TRBJ2-3; a weak D match, TRBD2 (7 bases). This CDR3 has 14 residues. Germline values: CDR1 SGHVS, CDR2 FNYEAQ. V dropped 5 bases and J dropped 6 bases, with 15 bases sitting between them. The CDR3 here is CASSPGRGGDTQYF. The CDR3 DNA reads TGTGCCAGCAGCCCAGGCAGGGGAGGGGATACGCAGTATTTT.

The chain is built from TRBV28 and TRBJ2-1, with D tentatively TRBD2 (6 bases). V shed 8 bases and J shed 1 base, with 9 bases lying between them. The germline V gene encodes CDR1 MDHEN and CDR2 SYDVKM. This CDR3 spans 13 amino acids. The CDR3 DNA reads as TGTGCCAGCCGAGGGAGGTCCTACAATGAGCAGTTCTTC. Translated: CASRGRSYNEQFF.

This chain joins TRBV20-1 and TRBJ2-5; possibly TRBD2 for D (7 bases). The ends were cut back, 3 bases at V and 5 bases at J, with 16 bases in the middle. Germline V lookup: CDR1 DFQATT, CDR2 SNEGSKA (reference sequence). This CDR3 is built from 14 residues. The CDR3 DNA sequence: TGCAGTGCTAGGGGGGGGCTAGCTACGGAGACCCAGTACTTC. Translated: CSARGGLATETQYF.

The chain links TRBV28 to TRBJ1-4; 7 bases fit TRBD1. J gave up 8 bases and V 4 bases, and 10 bases lay outside the gene matches. Germline CDR1 MDHEN, CDR2 SYDVKM. The CDR3 runs to 15 residues. CDR3 residues: CASSSDRVPSEKLFF. CDR3 DNA: TGTGCCAGCAGTTCCGACAGGGTTCCGTCGGAAAAACTGTTTTTT.

The CDR3 bases are TGCAGTGCTAGGCCGGGACTAGCGGGATTGCGAACAGATACGCAGTATTTT. Encoded protein: CSARPGLAGLRTDTQYF. This chain joins TRBV20-1 and TRBJ2-3; TRBD2 matches 13 bases. This CDR3 contains 17 residues. Germline lookup yields CDR1 DFQATT and CDR2 SNEGSKA (reference sequence). After removal of 3 bases from V and 3 bases from J, the junction contained 9 bases not matched to a gene.

This clonotype was detected once. The V gene is TRBV7-2, the J gene TRBJ2-3, with 8 bases aligning to TRBD1. CDR3 length: 15 amino acids. V was clipped by 10 bases and J by 5 bases; unmatched bases: 14. CDR1 and CDR2 from the germline V gene are SGHTA and FQGNSA. The CDR3 spells CATEEDRGRVDTQYF. The CDR3 region has the DNA TGTGCCACCGAAGAAGACAGGGGAAGGGTAGATACGCAGTATTTT.

This chain uses TRBV29-1 with TRBJ1-2; D is unclear. The germline V and J ends were trimmed by 1 base and 3 bases, with 15 bases remaining between them. This CDR3 is built from 15 residues. Germline CDR1 SQVTM, CDR2 ANQGSEA. CDR3 DNA sequence: TGCAGCGTTGAAGTTGAACCTGACATCGACTATGGCTACACCTTC. Its translation is CSVEVEPDIDYGYTF.